Below are 18 T cell receptor beta chains sequenced from a single sample in a study of immune cell composition in non-small cell lung cancer (dated by TCRdb to 2017 to 2019). Preparation of the library involved the immunoSEQ multiplex PCR assay. TCRdb took this table from immuneACCESS and kept in-frame rearrangements with V and J called. Such tables lack part of the clones; where checked against another copy, unresolved V genes explain under half of the gap, and the rest is unexplained. The table for this sample lists about 2,400 clones; roughly 79% of them were counted only once. 5.3% of the sample is held by the ten biggest clonotypes. Sequenced: lung tumor tissue. Receptor source: a human donor with non-small cell lung cancer.

The genes are TRBV5-1 and TRBJ2-3; a weak D match, TRBD1 (6 bases). The CDR3 is 14 amino acids. Trimming removed 4 bases from V and 1 base from J, with 10 bases in between. Germline V lookup: CDR1 SGHRS, CDR2 YFSETQ. The CDR3 here is CASSRQEGTDTQYF. The CDR3 DNA follows: TGCGCCAGCAGCCGACAGGAGGGCACAGATACGCAGTATTTT.

V and J are TRBV5-1 and TRBJ2-1, with TRBD1 identical over 7 bases. Losses at the gene ends were 4 bases for V and 2 bases for J; bases not matched to a gene: 6. This CDR3 region has 15 residues. Germline CDR1 and CDR2: SGHRS and YFSETQ. CDR3 loop: CASSAGTVTYNEQFF. DNA of the CDR3: TGCGCCAGCAGCGCCGGGACAGTTACCTACAATGAGCAGTTCTTC.

The V and J genes are TRBV29-1 and TRBJ2-2; 8 bases align to TRBD1. V lost 6 bases and J lost 2; bases outside the gene matches: 5. The CDR3 sequence is 14 residues long. Germline-derived CDR1 and CDR2 are SQVTM and ANQGSEA. CDR3 residues: CSVDGQGNTGELFF. The CDR3 DNA reads as TGCAGCGTGGATGGACAGGGCAACACCGGGGAGCTGTTTTTT.

The V call is TRBV5-1, the J call TRBJ1-2; TRBD1 aligns across 9 bases. The germline gives CDR1 SGHRS, CDR2 YFSETQ. The CDR3 has 13 residues. Trimming took 4 bases from V and 5 from J; bases not matched to a gene: 3. The CDR3 is CASSRDREYGYTF. Here the CDR3 DNA reads TGCGCCAGCAGCCGGGACAGGGAGTATGGCTACACCTTC.

The rearrangement uses TRBV5-1 and TRBJ2-1, with 12 bases aligning to TRBD1. V lost 2 bases and J lost 8; bases outside the gene matches: 11. Per germline, CDR1 SGHRS and CDR2 YFSETQ. The length of the CDR3 is 17 residues. CDR3 DNA: TGCGCCAGCAGCTTCCCAGACGGGACAGGGGGCGCGGATGAGCAGTTCTTC. It translates to CASSFPDGTGGADEQFF.

The rearrangement uses TRBV28 and TRBJ2-1; 8 bases line up with TRBD2. V lost 2 bases and J lost 2; bases outside the gene matches: 2. The CDR3 is 15 amino acids. Germline V lookup: CDR1 MDHEN, CDR2 SYDVKM. DNA for the CDR3: TGTGCCAGCAGTTTAGTCGGGAGGGCCTACAATGAGCAGTTCTTC. This translates into CASSLVGRAYNEQFF.

This clone was recorded once. V is TRBV6-1 and J is TRBJ2-7; no clear D. Per the germline V gene, CDR1 is MNHNS and CDR2 is SASEGT. CDR3 size: 12 residues. Trimming pared 6 bases from V and 3 bases from J, leaving 9 bases between. The CDR3 DNA is TGTGCCAGCAGGCTCCTACTCTACGAGCAGTACTTC. Translation gives CASRLLLYEQYF.

This chain links TRBV2 with TRBJ1-6; 9 bases are a match to TRBD1. Germline CDR1 SNHLY, CDR2 FYNNEI. The CDR3 runs 14 residues. Trimming removed 9 bases from V and 6 bases from J; junction bases left unmatched: 6. The CDR3 DNA sequence: TGTGCCAGTGGAGGACAGGGGATTAATTCACCCCTCCACTTT. Translated, it gives CASGGQGINSPLHF.

The chain joins TRBV19 to TRBJ2-1; TRBD1 matches 9 bases. From germline, CDR1 is LNHDA and CDR2 SQIVND (reference sequence). After removal of 3 bases from V and 5 bases from J, the junction contained 2 bases not matched to a gene. The CDR3 has 14 residues. The DNA for the CDR3 is TGTGCCAGTAGTATTAGGGACAGGGACAATGAGCAGTTCTTC. Protein: CASSIRDRDNEQFF.

This clone was counted only a few times. The V and J genes are TRBV20-1 and TRBJ2-5; D is unresolved. V gave up 8 bases and J gave up 2 bases, with 9 bases separating them. Germline loops: CDR1 DFQATT, CDR2 SNEGSKA (reference sequence). The CDR3 is made up of 11 amino acids. The CDR3 coding sequence is TGCAGTACGGTCCCTCAAGAGACCCAGTACTTC. It specifies CSTVPQETQYF.

The V and J genes are TRBV19 and TRBJ2-1; 10 bases are shared with TRBD2. V shed 8 bases, J shed 10 bases, and the junction held 14 bases outside the gene matches. The CDR3 is 15 residues long. Germline V CDR1 and CDR2: LNHDA, SQIVND (reference sequence). The CDR3 spells CASRSSSGGLTEQFF. The CDR3, as DNA: TGTGCCAGTCGATCGTCTAGCGGGGGCCTAACCGAGCAGTTCTTC.

The J gene is TRBJ2-2, the V gene TRBV28; D is unresolved. The CDR3 totals 16 residues. Trimming removed 5 bases at V and 3 bases at J, with 16 bases between. The germline CDR1 and CDR2 sequences are MDHEN and SYDVKM. DNA for the CDR3: TGTGCCAGCAGTAATCTCCCTCGACAACACACCGGGGAGCTGTTTTTT. It yields the protein CASSNLPRQHTGELFF.

The chain uses TRBV7-2 and TRBJ2-7; TRBD1 aligns across 9 bases. The CDR3 sequence is 16 residues long. The germline V gene encodes CDR1 SGHTA and CDR2 FQGNSA. J gave up 4 bases and V 5 bases, and 12 bases lay outside the gene matches. The CDR3 region has the DNA TGTGCCAGCAGCACTCCTGTGGGGACAGGGCTGTACGAGCAGTACTTC. As protein: CASSTPVGTGLYEQYF.

This clone has just one count. V usage is TRBV5-6 and J usage is TRBJ1-3; D uncertain. The CDR3 covers 14 residues. Trimming cost V 2 bases and J 3 bases, with 9 bases left between them. Germline V lookup: CDR1 SGHDT, CDR2 YYEEEE. Here the CDR3 DNA reads TGTGCCAGCAGCTTCGTAGGGAGTGGAAACACCATATATTTT. Residues: CASSFVGSGNTIYF.

A word on this clone: Lacking the conserved final phenylalanine or tryptophan, this CDR3 likely reflects a read error. The DNA is omitted, as the CDR3 cannot be located on it reliably, and the CDR3 follows TCRdb's listing. This chain connects TRBV6-6 to TRBJ2-4; no DNA check was done on the table's D call, TRBD1. CDR1 and CDR2 from the germline V gene are MNHNY and SVGAGI (reference sequence). With termini counted, the CDR3 has 11 amino acids. The CDR3 region is CARSIRDREKG.

This chain joins TRBV9 and TRBJ1-2, with TRBD1 matching over 8 bases. The CDR3 is 14 amino acids. Germline V gives CDR1 SGDLS, CDR2 YYNGEE. J was trimmed by 4 bases and V by 3 bases; bases with no gene match: 5. The CDR3 loop is CASSARQGSYGYTF. CDR3 bases: TGTGCCAGCAGCGCGAGACAGGGGAGCTATGGCTACACCTTC.

The CDR3 DNA reads TGTGCCAGCAGTGGCATGTCGGGAGGACCCAAAAACATTCAGTACTTC. Amino acid sequence: CASSGMSGGPKNIQYF. V usage is TRBV28 and J usage is TRBJ2-4; 7 positions match TRBD2. The CDR3 runs 16 residues. Germline V lookup: CDR1 MDHEN, CDR2 SYDVKM. V gave up 5 bases and J gave up 2 bases; unmatched junction bases: 9.

The chain carries TRBV7-6 and TRBJ2-7; 10 positions match TRBD1. The CDR3 is made up of 15 amino acids. CDR1 and CDR2 (germline): SGHVS, FNYEAQ. Unmatched junction bases numbered 6, after V lost 2 bases and J lost 5 bases. This CDR3 is CASSLRTGGSHEQYF. CDR3 DNA sequence: TGTGCCAGCAGCTTACGGACAGGGGGTTCCCACGAGCAGTACTTC.